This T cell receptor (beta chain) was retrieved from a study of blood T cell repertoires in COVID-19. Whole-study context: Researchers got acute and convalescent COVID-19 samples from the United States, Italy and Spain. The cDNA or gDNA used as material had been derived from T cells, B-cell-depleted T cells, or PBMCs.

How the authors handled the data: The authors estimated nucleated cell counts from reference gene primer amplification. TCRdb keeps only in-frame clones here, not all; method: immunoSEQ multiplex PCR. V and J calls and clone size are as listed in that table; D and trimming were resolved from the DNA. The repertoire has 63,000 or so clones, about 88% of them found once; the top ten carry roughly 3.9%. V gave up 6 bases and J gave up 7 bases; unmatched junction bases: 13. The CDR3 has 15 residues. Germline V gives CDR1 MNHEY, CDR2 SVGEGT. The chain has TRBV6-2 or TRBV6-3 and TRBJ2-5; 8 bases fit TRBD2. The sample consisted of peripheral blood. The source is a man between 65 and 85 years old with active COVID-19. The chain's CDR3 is CASSQPGLGRGTQYF. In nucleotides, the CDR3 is TGTGCCAGCAGCCAACCGGGACTAGGGAGGGGGACCCAGTACTTC.